This TCR beta chain was sequenced for a study of blood T cell repertoires in COVID-19. Study-wide context: Acute and convalescent COVID-19 specimens originated in the United States, Italy and Spain.

Per the study methods: Nucleated cell counts were estimated from reference gene primer amplification. The data were produced by immunoSEQ multiplex PCR, yet TCRdb's version contains in-frame clones alone and is incomplete. V and J calls and clone size are given by that table; D and trimming were obtained from the DNA. The sample shows about 150,000 clones, 75% to 95% of them seen only once. The germline V and J ends were trimmed by 5 bases and 6 bases, with 14 bases remaining between them. The germline V gene encodes CDR1 MNHNY and CDR2 SVGAGI (reference sequence). This CDR3 contains 14 residues. The source material was peripheral blood. The origin of this receptor is a man aged 45 to 65 with acute or convalescent COVID-19. The J gene is TRBJ1-5, the V gene TRBV6-6; D unclear. Here the CDR3 DNA reads TGTGCCAGCAGTCCCCCCGTTGGCGGTCAGCCCCAGCATTTT. The encoded protein is CASSPPVGGQPQHF.